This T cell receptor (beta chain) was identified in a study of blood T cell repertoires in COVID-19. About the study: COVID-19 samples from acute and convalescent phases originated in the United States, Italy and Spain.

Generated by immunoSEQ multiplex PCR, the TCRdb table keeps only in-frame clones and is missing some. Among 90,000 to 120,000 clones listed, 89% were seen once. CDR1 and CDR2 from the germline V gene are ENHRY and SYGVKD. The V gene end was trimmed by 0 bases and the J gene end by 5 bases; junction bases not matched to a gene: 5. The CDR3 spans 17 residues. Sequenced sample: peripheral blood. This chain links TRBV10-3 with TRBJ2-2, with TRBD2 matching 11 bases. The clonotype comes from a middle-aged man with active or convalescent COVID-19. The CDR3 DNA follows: TGTGCCATCAGTGAGTCTACTAGCGGGAGTTCTACCGGGGAGCTGTTTTTT. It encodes CAISESTSGSSTGELFF.